The source of this T cell receptor (beta chain) is a study of CD8 T cells in Susac syndrome (dated by TCRdb to between 2019 and 2020). Background for the entire study: The study used repertoire sequencing to test whether antigen drove CD8+ T cell activation and differentiation in Susac syndrome. Results the study describes overall, beyond this receptor: The number of individuals in the TCR sequencing and HLA analysis was recognized as being relatively small.

This clonotype appeared a single time. Its target antigen remains unknown. Per-base quality was not reported, and no clone a single base away is much larger than it. One read is thin evidence. RNA was extracted using the RNeasy kit, and roughly 0.5 to 1 microgram was reverse transcribed with random hexamers. The immunoSEQ multiplex PCR assay, which covers 54 Vbeta and 13 Jbeta segments, was used to amplify TCR beta CDR3 regions. To correct PCR amplification bias, a synthetic template baseline was used for both primer optimization and computational correction. Processing in the source paper ran as follows. Reads were annotated to V, D and J genes per IMGT and analyzed with immunoSEQ Analyzer, keeping only productive sequences. To calculate clonality, Shannon entropy was normalized by log2 of the number of productive unique sequences and then subtracted from one. Public and private clones were assessed among the 100 most prevalent clones of each patient and control. Susac-specific clones were defined as absent from healthy and MS cohorts, about 1,100 published viral clones and other ImmuneACCESS disease sequences. The raw public data were reprocessed by TCRdb itself: fastp quality trimming at Q25, MiXCR clonotype calling, in-frame beta chains only. Entries that share a CDR3 protein sequence are merged under the most common genes and DNA. The V and J calls and clone size come from TCRdb's table, not from the authors' own analysis. The sample contains 71,000 or so distinct CDR3 sequences, roughly 95% of them found a single time. More than 0.09% of the sample comes from the top ten.

Peripheral blood CD8+ and CD4+ T cells from healthy donors, Susac syndrome patients and multiple sclerosis patients were profiled using high-throughput TCR beta sequencing. Treatment-naive patients with stable or active relapsing-remitting disease fulfilling revised McDonald criteria were used as multiple sclerosis controls. Bulk CD8+ and CD4+ T cells were purified magnetically by negative isolation, whereas CD8+ TEMRA cells were enriched by FACS. Blood was drawn into EDTA tubes, processed within 24 hours, and PBMCs were isolated by density gradient centrifugation. PBMCs intended for TCR sequencing were cryopreserved in liquid nitrogen and thawed later in a water bath at 37 degrees C. A purity of at least 90% was achieved for sorted or isolated CD4+, CD8+ and CD8+ TEMRA cells. CDR1 and CDR2 are drawn from the germline V gene: SNHLY, FYNNEI. Relative to germline, V is 4 bases shorter and J is 9 bases shorter, with 27 bases between their ends. The CDR3 holds 17 amino acids from the cysteine to the phenylalanine. The DNA shown is the 51-base CDR3, in frame from base 1.

The rearranged segments are TRBV2 and TRBJ1-2; the D gene assignment is ambiguous. The receptor was isolated from a human donor with multiple sclerosis. The specimen was CD4+ T cells from PBMCs. The CDR3 has the sequence CASSGLFLGRTAIRYTF. The nucleotide sequence reads as follows: TGTGCCAGCAGTGGCCTCTTTCTCGGTAGGACCGCTATTCGCTACACCTTC.